These T cell receptor beta chains were read from a single sample in a study of cytomegalovirus exposure and HLA in healthy donors. Measured with immunoSEQ multiplex PCR; TCRdb has only the in-frame clones, and not every one. The sample includes 140,000 to 150,000 clones, roughly 80% of them seen just once. The sequenced sample was PBMCs. The receptors come from a female donor in good health and CMV-seronegative. CDR3s include the opening cysteine and the closing phenylalanine or tryptophan. The D gene is left open where the match is weak. A row's size may be missing; if present it is once, few, many or a size class.

d_call: .; v_call: TRBV11-2; clone_size: .; j_call: TRBJ1-1; cdr3_nt: TGTGCCAGCAGCTTAGAAGTGAGCAGGGTTCGAATGAACACTGAAGCTTTCTTT; cdr3_aa: CASSLEVSRVRMNTEAFF
d_call: .; v_call: TRBV10-3; clone_size: .; j_call: TRBJ1-1; cdr3_nt: TGTGCCATCAGTGAGACCGGTCCGGGGATGGGTTCTGAAGCTTTCTTT; cdr3_aa: CAISETGPGMGSEAFF
d_call: TRBD2; v_call: TRBV28; clone_size: .; j_call: TRBJ2-7; cdr3_nt: TGTGCCAGCAGTCCTAGAATCGGGAGGGCTAAATGGGAAGGCGAGCAGTACTTC; cdr3_aa: CASSPRIGRAKWEGEQYF
d_call: .; v_call: TRBV5-5; clone_size: .; j_call: TRBJ2-7; cdr3_nt: TGTGCCAGCAGCTTGTACTACGAGCAGTACTTC; cdr3_aa: CASSLYYEQYF
d_call: .; v_call: TRBV2; clone_size: .; j_call: TRBJ1-3; cdr3_nt: TGTGCCAGCAGTGCGGGGGACTTCTCTGGAAACACCATATATTTT; cdr3_aa: CASSAGDFSGNTIYF
d_call: TRBD2; v_call: TRBV9; clone_size: .; j_call: TRBJ2-7; cdr3_nt: TGTGCCAGCAGCCGGGCTAGCGGGGCTCAAGCCTACGAGCAGTACTTC; cdr3_aa: CASSRASGAQAYEQYF
d_call: TRBD1; v_call: TRBV2; clone_size: few; j_call: TRBJ1-4; cdr3_nt: TGTGCCAGCAGGGGGGGCCGGGACAGGGGAGGAGAAAAACTGTTTTTT; cdr3_aa: CASRGGRDRGGEKLFF
d_call: .; v_call: TRBV11-3; clone_size: .; j_call: TRBJ2-1; cdr3_nt: TGTGCCAGCAGCTACACACAGGGCCGGGAGCAGTTCTTC; cdr3_aa: CASSYTQGREQFF
d_call: .; v_call: TRBV28; clone_size: once; j_call: TRBJ1-4; cdr3_nt: TGTGCCAGCAGTTTTTGGGGGGGGCGGGGTGAAAAACTGTTTTTT; cdr3_aa: CASSFWGGRGEKLFF
d_call: .; v_call: TRBV19; clone_size: .; j_call: TRBJ2-5; cdr3_nt: TGTGCCAGTAGTATGGCCCCTGGAGAGACCCAGTACTTC; cdr3_aa: CASSMAPGETQYF
d_call: .; v_call: TRBV10-3; clone_size: .; j_call: TRBJ1-2; cdr3_nt: TGTGCCATCAGTGAGTCGCGGGGGCTCAGCTACACCTTC; cdr3_aa: CAISESRGLSYTF
d_call: .; v_call: TRBV7-2; clone_size: .; j_call: TRBJ2-2; cdr3_nt: TGTGCCAGCAGCTTTCGGTCGACCGGGGAGCTGTTTTTT; cdr3_aa: CASSFRSTGELFF
d_call: .; v_call: TRBV6-6; clone_size: few; j_call: TRBJ2-7; cdr3_nt: TGTGCCAGCAGTCCTAACAGGGCTTCCTACGAGCAGTACTTC; cdr3_aa: CASSPNRASYEQYF
d_call: TRBD1; v_call: TRBV30; clone_size: .; j_call: TRBJ2-7; cdr3_nt: TGTGCCTGGAGTGTTGGGACAGGAAGGTACGAGCAGTACTTC; cdr3_aa: CAWSVGTGRYEQYF
d_call: TRBD1; v_call: TRBV28; clone_size: .; j_call: TRBJ2-1; cdr3_nt: TGTGCCAGCAGTTTCGACCGCAGGGGGCCCGACAATGAGCAGTTCTTC; cdr3_aa: CASSFDRRGPDNEQFF
d_call: TRBD1; v_call: TRBV7-2; clone_size: .; j_call: TRBJ1-1; cdr3_nt: TGTGCCAGCAGCTTGGACAGGGGGCGAACTGAAGCTTTCTTT; cdr3_aa: CASSLDRGRTEAFF
d_call: .; v_call: TRBV30; clone_size: .; j_call: TRBJ1-6; cdr3_nt: TGTGCCTGGAGGACAGGTTTGAGCTCCTATAATTCACCCCTCCACTTT; cdr3_aa: CAWRTGLSSYNSPLHF
d_call: .; v_call: TRBV7-9; clone_size: .; j_call: TRBJ1-1; cdr3_nt: TGTGCCAGCAGCTTAGCGGGACACCTGAACACTGAAGCTTTCTTT; cdr3_aa: CASSLAGHLNTEAFF
d_call: .; v_call: TRBV6-1; clone_size: .; j_call: TRBJ2-2; cdr3_nt: TGTGCCAGCAGTCCCTCGAGGGGGACCGGGGAGCTGTTTTTT; cdr3_aa: CASSPSRGTGELFF
d_call: .; v_call: TRBV5-8; clone_size: once; j_call: TRBJ2-1; cdr3_nt: TGTGCCAGCAGCTTGGCCACGCGGGACGGCAATGAGCAGTTCTTC; cdr3_aa: CASSLATRDGNEQFF
d_call: .; v_call: TRBV30; clone_size: .; j_call: TRBJ1-3; cdr3_nt: TGTGCCTGGAATCTGGGGGGCTCTGGAAACACCATATATTTT; cdr3_aa: CAWNLGGSGNTIYF
d_call: .; v_call: TRBV5-6; clone_size: .; j_call: TRBJ2-2; cdr3_nt: TGTGCCAGCAGGGACTCCCCTAACCCACCGTTAGGGGAGCTGTTTTTT; cdr3_aa: CASRDSPNPPLGELFF
d_call: TRBD2; v_call: TRBV6-4; clone_size: .; j_call: TRBJ2-3; cdr3_nt: TGTGCCAGCAGTTCTAGCGGGGGACCAGATACGCAGTATTTT; cdr3_aa: CASSSSGGPDTQYF
d_call: .; v_call: TRBV28; clone_size: .; j_call: TRBJ2-1; cdr3_nt: TGTGCCAGCAGTTTCCACATGCTCGGGGGGCAGTTCTTC; cdr3_aa: CASSFHMLGGQFF
d_call: .; v_call: TRBV7-9; clone_size: .; j_call: TRBJ2-2; cdr3_nt: TGTGCCAGCAGAGGCGGAGTGACCGGGGAGCTGTTTTTT; cdr3_aa: CASRGGVTGELFF
d_call: TRBD1; v_call: TRBV6-5; clone_size: .; j_call: TRBJ1-2; cdr3_nt: TGTGCCAGCAGATGGACAGGGGGTGGCTACACCTTC; cdr3_aa: CASRWTGGGYTF
d_call: TRBD1; v_call: TRBV18; clone_size: once; j_call: TRBJ1-1; cdr3_nt: TGTGCCAGCTCATTGAAACAGGGGGCAGGGGACACTGAAGCTTTCTTT; cdr3_aa: CASSLKQGAGDTEAFF
d_call: TRBD2; v_call: TRBV6-1; clone_size: .; j_call: TRBJ2-7; cdr3_nt: TGTGCCAGCAGAGAACGGCGGGGGTATTTCTACGAGCAGTACTTC; cdr3_aa: CASRERRGYFYEQYF
d_call: .; v_call: TRBV7-9; clone_size: .; j_call: TRBJ2-1; cdr3_nt: TGTGCCAGCAGCCTAACAGGGAACTCCTACAATGAGCAGTTCTTC; cdr3_aa: CASSLTGNSYNEQFF
d_call: .; v_call: TRBV9; clone_size: .; j_call: TRBJ1-5; cdr3_nt: TGTGCCAGCAGCGTAGAAGGAACAGGCCAGCCCCAGCATTTT; cdr3_aa: CASSVEGTGQPQHF